The 19 T cell receptor beta chains given below trace back to one sample, sequenced in a study of CD8+ T cells in alopecia areata. Reverse transcription of extracted RNA yielded cDNA, which provided the sequencing template. Generated by immunoSEQ multiplex PCR, the TCRdb table keeps only in-frame clones and is missing some. The sample holds 80,000 to 100,000 clones, more than 35% seen once. Sequenced sample: CD4+ T cells sorted from blood. These receptors were taken from a human donor with alopecia areata.

The sample holds a few counts of this clone. The chain joins TRBV19 to TRBJ1-2, with a weak D call TRBD1 (5 bases). Germline V gene lookup returns CDR1 LNHDA and CDR2 SQIVND (reference sequence). There are 14 residues in the CDR3. Trimming shortened V by 7 bases and J by 0 bases, and 12 bases separated the two germline ends. Written as DNA, the CDR3 is TGTGCCAGTACCTTCGGGACCTCTAACTATGGCTACACCTTC. It is translated as CASTFGTSNYGYTF. Full variable domain (outside the CDR3, taken from reference TRBV19 and TRBJ1-2): DGGITQSPKYLFRKEGQNVTLSCEQNLNHDAMYWYRQDPGQGLRLIYYSQIVNDFQKGDIAEGYSVSREKKESFPLTVTSAQKNPTAFYLCASTFGTSNYGYTFGSGTRLTVV.

This clone showed up just once. V and J are TRBV15 and TRBJ2-7, with TRBD2 identical over 7 bases. The CDR3 length is 13 residues. Germline loops: CDR1 LNHNV, CDR2 YYDKDF (reference sequence). Trimming at V came to 0 bases and at J to 12 bases, leaving 8 bases not matched to a gene. This CDR3 reads CATSRDIMRELYF. Written as DNA, the CDR3 is TGTGCCACCAGCAGAGATATTATGCGGGAGTTGTACTTC. Full variable domain (remainder filled in from reference TRBV15 and TRBJ2-7): DAMVIQNPRYQVTQFGKPVTLSCSQTLNHNVMYWYQQKSSQAPKLLFHYYDKDFNNEADTPDNFQSRRPNTSFCFLDIRSPGLGDTAMYLCATSRDIMRELYFGPGTRLTVT.

The chain has TRBV29-1 and TRBJ2-7; D is unresolved. This CDR3 region has 13 residues. Trimming stripped 6 bases from V and 3 bases from J, with 15 bases between. From germline, CDR1 is SQVTM and CDR2 ANQGSEA. CDR3 residues: CSVIRRANYEQYF. The CDR3 DNA sequence: TGCAGCGTAATTCGTCGCGCTAACTACGAGCAGTACTTC.

This chain joins TRBV5-6 and TRBJ2-2, with 10 bases matching TRBD1. The V segment lost 4 bases and the J segment 6 bases; nucleotides outside the gene matches: 9. Per the germline V gene, CDR1 is SGHDT and CDR2 is YYEEEE. This CDR3 has 16 residues. The CDR3 DNA follows: TGTGCCAGCAGCACCGGACAGGGGGTCTCTTCCGGGGAGCTGTTTTTT. Translating it yields CASSTGQGVSSGELFF.

The chain recombines TRBV28 with TRBJ2-7, with 9 nucleotides matching TRBD1. The germline V gene has CDR1 MDHEN and CDR2 SYDVKM. CDR3 length: 13 amino acids. Unmatched junction bases numbered 1, after V lost 2 bases and J lost 5 bases. The CDR3 coding sequence is TGTGCCAGCAGTTTAGGACAGGGGAACGAGCAGTACTTC. Protein product: CASSLGQGNEQYF.

The chain joins TRBV4-3 to TRBJ1-4; perhaps TRBD1 as D (5 bases). The ends were cut back, 4 bases at V and 8 bases at J, with 11 bases in the middle. Germline loops: CDR1 LGHNA, CDR2 YSLEER. This CDR3 has 13 amino acids. The CDR3 spells CASSRDWGEKLFF. DNA of the CDR3: TGCGCCAGCAGCCGTGACTGGGGCGAAAAACTGTTTTTT.

The chain employs TRBV28 and TRBJ2-1, with 8 bases aligning to TRBD2. The CDR3 spans 15 residues. Germline CDR1 and CDR2: MDHEN and SYDVKM. V trimming: 5 bases; J trimming: 7 bases; junction bases outside the gene matches: 10. As DNA, the CDR3 is TGTGCCAGCAGTCCCTTAGCGGGACTGAGGAATGAGCAGTTCTTC. Its protein is CASSPLAGLRNEQFF.

This chain links TRBV11-3 with TRBJ1-1, with D perhaps TRBD1 (5 bases). This CDR3 has 13 amino acids. V was pared by 2 bases and J by 1 base, with 5 bases between. Germline V gene data show CDR1 as SGHNT and CDR2 as YENEEA. CDR3 protein: CASSLTGNTEAFF. The CDR3 DNA reads as TGTGCCAGCAGCTTAACAGGGAACACTGAAGCTTTCTTT.

This clone was observed a few times. The V call is TRBV30, the J call TRBJ1-2; 12 bases line up with TRBD1. V shed 5 bases and J 8 bases; nucleotides not matched to a gene: 6. Germline values: CDR1 GTSNPN, CDR2 SVGIG (reference sequence). The CDR3 totals 13 residues. The CDR3 bases are TGTGCCTGGGAGGGACAGGGGGCGCCCGGCTACACCTTC. It codes for CAWEGQGAPGYTF. The whole variable domain, remainder taken from reference TRBV30 and TRBJ1-2, is SQTIHQWPATLVQPVGSPLSLECTVEGTSNPNLYWYRQAAGRGLQLLFYSVGIGQISSEVPQNLSASRPQDRQFILSSKKLLLSDSGFYLCAWEGQGAPGYTFGSGTRLTVV.

This clone was detected a few times. This chain joins TRBV7-2 and TRBJ2-7, with TRBD2 identical over 10 bases. Trimming at V came to 5 bases and at J to 3 bases, leaving 7 bases not matched to a gene. The germline gives CDR1 SGHTA, CDR2 FQGNSA. The length of the CDR3 is 15 residues. Here the CDR3 DNA reads TGTGCCAGCAGCGCCGGGACTAGCGCCTTCTACGAGCAGTACTTC. The encoded protein is CASSAGTSAFYEQYF.

This chain connects TRBV5-4 to TRBJ2-5; 15 bases align to TRBD2. Germline CDR1 SGHNT, CDR2 YYREEE (reference sequence). The V gene end was trimmed by 4 bases and the J gene end by 5 bases; junction bases not matched to a gene: 3. The CDR3 has 15 residues. CDR3 loop: CASSRTSGREETQYF. DNA for the CDR3: TGTGCCAGCAGCCGGACTAGCGGGAGGGAGGAGACCCAGTACTTC.

This clone was seen a handful of times. V is TRBV4-2 and J is TRBJ2-7; 13 bases align to TRBD2. Per the germline V gene, CDR1 is LGHNA and CDR2 is YNFKEQ. The CDR3 loop spans 16 amino acids. V lost 4 bases and J lost 2; bases outside the gene matches: 5. CDR3 DNA: TGTGCCAGCAGCCTCGGGACTAGCGGGATCCCCTACGAGCAGTACTTC. Translation: CASSLGTSGIPYEQYF.

This chain links TRBV10-3 with TRBJ1-5; D remains ambiguous. Germline V gene lookup returns CDR1 ENHRY and CDR2 SYGVKD. Trimming removed 8 bases from V and 1 base from J, with 12 bases in between. The CDR3 sequence is 14 residues long. CDR3 sequence (DNA): TGTGCCATCGCGGACGCGTCAAGCAATCAGCCCCAGCATTTT. Its protein is CAIADASSNQPQHF.

The CDR3 sequence: CASSLLGQEGYTF. The CDR3 DNA reads TGTGCCAGCAGCTTGCTGGGGCAGGAGGGCTACACCTTC. The rearrangement uses TRBV5-6 and TRBJ1-2; D possibly corresponds to TRBD1 (5 bases). This CDR3 comprises 13 residues. Deletions cut 1 base from V and 8 bases from J, with 12 bases between. From germline, CDR1 is SGHDT and CDR2 YYEEEE.

In regard to this clone: Distinct nucleotide sequences in the sample also encode this CDR3. V is TRBV11-3 and J is TRBJ2-2; 7 nucleotides align to TRBD1. V shed 4 bases, J shed 6 bases, and the junction held 5 bases outside the gene matches. CDR1 is SGHNT and CDR2 is YENEEA in the germline V gene. This CDR3 contains 14 residues. The CDR3 protein is CASSSRQGPGELFF. The CDR3 DNA reads TGTGCCAGCAGCTCACGACAGGGCCCCGGGGAGCTGTTTTTT.

J is TRBJ1-2 and V is TRBV29-1; the D gene is possibly TRBD1 (5 bases). Germline V gene sequence: CDR1 SQVTM, CDR2 ANQGSEA. The CDR3 is 13 amino acids. Trimming took 4 bases from V and 3 from J, leaving 12 bases between them. The CDR3 DNA follows: TGCAGCGTTGGAGGGGTTGGGTACTATGGCTACACCTTC. Protein product: CSVGGVGYYGYTF.

This clone has a single count. CDR3 residues: CSATRNTEAFF. CDR3 DNA: TGCAGTGCTACCAGAAACACTGAAGCTTTCTTT. The rearrangement links TRBV20-1 to TRBJ1-1; the D is unclear. Between the trimmed V and J ends, which lost 4 bases and 2 bases, there was a span of 5 bases. Germline assignment: CDR1 DFQATT and CDR2 SNEGSKA (reference sequence). There are 11 residues in the CDR3.

The V call is TRBV29-1, the J call TRBJ2-7; D gene unclear. Germline loops: CDR1 SQVTM, CDR2 ANQGSEA. This CDR3 is built from 11 residues. V dropped 5 bases and J dropped 7 bases, with 12 bases sitting between them. CDR3 amino acids: CSVYFFGEQYF. The CDR3 DNA reads as TGCAGCGTTTATTTTTTCGGAGAGCAGTACTTC.

In its sample, this clone was seen a few times. The gene calls are TRBV29-1 and TRBJ2-7; D remains ambiguous. This CDR3 region has 12 residues. CDR1 is SQVTM, CDR2 ANQGSEA, per germline. V lost 6 bases and J 2 bases, leaving 11 bases between the germline ends. CDR3 nucleotides: TGCAGCGTGCTGGACGGAACCTACGAGCAGTACTTC. As protein: CSVLDGTYEQYF.